This passage covers 9 T cell receptor beta chains from one sample sequenced in a study of blood T cell repertoires in COVID-19. Clones were sequenced by immunoSEQ multiplex PCR, and TCRdb holds only the in-frame ones, with some missing. The data show roughly 200,000 clones, around 83% seen once. The specimen sequenced was peripheral blood. These receptors all stem from a man between 35 and 55 years old with active or convalescent COVID-19.

The chain carries TRBV11-2 and TRBJ2-7, with D tentatively TRBD1 (6 bases). This CDR3 has 14 residues. Trimming stripped 7 bases from V and 0 bases from J, with 13 bases between. Germline CDR1 reads SGHAT; CDR2 reads FQNNGV. The CDR3 here is CASTRQVLSYEQYF. The CDR3, as DNA: TGTGCCAGCACCAGACAGGTCCTCTCCTACGAGCAGTACTTC.

The chain combines TRBV29-1 with TRBJ1-5; 9 nucleotides align to TRBD1. This CDR3 region has 14 residues. The trim removed 6 bases at V and 4 bases at J, leaving 7 bases unmatched. Germline assignment: CDR1 SQVTM and CDR2 ANQGSEA. Written as DNA, the CDR3 is TGCAGCGTGACCGGGGACAGGGAAAATCAGCCCCAGCATTTT. This codes for CSVTGDRENQPQHF.

V is TRBV3-1 (or the pseudogene TRBV3-2) and J is TRBJ1-3; D remains ambiguous. CDR1 and CDR2 from the germline V gene are LGHDT and YNNKEL (reference sequence). Between the trimmed V and J ends, which lost 1 base and 1 base, there was a span of 11 bases. The length of the CDR3 is 16 residues. DNA for the CDR3: TGTGCCAGCAGCCAAGGTTCCGGAGATTCTGGAAACACCATATATTTT. Its translation: CASSQGSGDSGNTIYF.

V usage is TRBV10-3 and J usage is TRBJ1-2; unclear D gene. Trimming removed 2 bases from V and 4 bases from J, with 11 bases in between. Germline CDR1 and CDR2: ENHRY and SYGVKD. The CDR3 spans 14 residues. The CDR3 DNA is TGTGCCATCAGTGAGAAGGCAGGATCCTATGGCTACACCTTC. Amino acid sequence: CAISEKAGSYGYTF.

This clone was seen a single time. The chain carries TRBV27 and TRBJ1-2; no clear D gene. The CDR3 spans 14 residues. CDR1 MNHEY and CDR2 SMNVEV come from the germline V gene (reference sequence). Between the trimmed V and J ends, which lost 3 bases and 2 bases, there was a span of 10 bases. The CDR3 DNA reads as TGTGCCAGCAGTTTGGGCAGGATAAACTATGGCTACACCTTC. It codes for CASSLGRINYGYTF.

This chain connects TRBV6-2 or TRBV6-3 to TRBJ1-4; 10 bases map to TRBD1. Trimming took 5 bases from V and 7 from J; bases not matched to a gene: 7. The CDR3 length is 15 residues. CDR1 and CDR2 from the germline V gene are MNHEY and SVGEGT. Here the CDR3 DNA reads TGTGCCAGCAGTACGCGCCGGGACAGGGGTGAAAAACTGTTTTTT. It is translated as CASSTRRDRGEKLFF.

Only one count was recorded for this clone. J is TRBJ2-5 and V is TRBV3-1 (or the pseudogene TRBV3-2); D perhaps matches TRBD1 (5 bases). The V gene's germline CDR1 is LGHDT and CDR2 YNNKEL (reference sequence). V lost 4 bases to trimming and J lost 2 bases, with 8 bases between them. There are 13 residues in the CDR3. CDR3 sequence: CASSRRQQETQYF. CDR3 nucleotides: TGTGCCAGCAGCCGCCGACAGCAAGAGACCCAGTACTTC.

This clone was counted once. The V gene is TRBV7-2, the J gene TRBJ1-2; 8 nucleotides line up with TRBD1. Per the germline V gene, CDR1 is SGHTA and CDR2 is FQGNSA. The CDR3 spans 17 residues. After removal of 1 base from V and 8 bases from J, the junction contained 15 bases not matched to a gene. The CDR3, as DNA: TGTGCCAGCAGCTTAGTCCCCGCCGACAGGGGCTCTGGGGGCTACACCTTC. Protein product: CASSLVPADRGSGGYTF.

The V call is TRBV6-2 or TRBV6-3, the J call TRBJ1-5; TRBD1 aligns across 10 bases. The CDR3 extends over 16 amino acids. CDR1 is MNHEY and CDR2 is SVGEGT in the germline V gene. V gave up 2 bases and J gave up 3 bases; unmatched junction bases: 4. CDR3 residues: CASSYAGQGYNQPQHF. In DNA, the CDR3 is TGTGCCAGCAGTTACGCGGGACAGGGGTACAATCAGCCCCAGCATTTT.